The 22 T cell receptor beta chains given below trace back to one sample, sequenced in a study of beta chain features in type 1 diabetes. Whole-study results and caveats: Moderate yet significant TCRB CDR3 shortening was seen in Type 1 diabetes patients in all four CD4+ subsets.

Their recognized antigens are unknown. The whole isolated RNA underwent reverse transcription, so sequencing captured expressed TCRB transcripts. TCRdb keeps only in-frame clones here, not all; method: immunoSEQ multiplex PCR. The data contain more than 95,000 clones, 17% of them singletons. The sample comprised central memory CD4+ T cells from blood. These receptors came from a man between 18 and 35 years old with type 1 diabetes.

This clone was detected only a few times. The chain couples TRBV29-1 to TRBJ2-5; 12 nucleotides align to TRBD2. Germline V gives CDR1 SQVTM, CDR2 ANQGSEA. The CDR3 has 19 amino acids. After removal of 1 base from V and 2 bases from J, the junction contained 14 bases not matched to a gene. The CDR3 bases are TGCAGCGTTGAAGCGCTAGCGGGAGGGCCTGTTAGCCTACAAGAGACCCAGTACTTC. Translating gives CSVEALAGGPVSLQETQYF. Full variable domain (rest looked up from reference TRBV29-1 and TRBJ2-5): SAVISQKPSRDICQRGTSLTIQCQVDSQVTMMFWYRQQPGQSLTLIATANQGSEATYESGFVIDKFPISRPNLTFSTLTVSNMSPEDSSIYLCSVEALAGGPVSLQETQYFGPGTRLLVL.

This chain joins TRBV2 and TRBJ2-7, with a weak D call TRBD2 (5 bases). The CDR3 loop spans 13 amino acids. The germline gives CDR1 SNHLY, CDR2 FYNNEI. Trimming shortened V by 1 base and J by 9 bases, and 13 bases separated the two germline ends. The CDR3 is CASSEELGSPQYF. In DNA form, the CDR3 reads TGTGCCAGCAGTGAAGAATTGGGGAGTCCGCAGTACTTC.

V usage is TRBV15 and J usage is TRBJ2-7; 7 bases align to TRBD2. Germline V gene sequence: CDR1 LNHNV, CDR2 YYDKDF (reference sequence). This CDR3 spans 14 amino acids. Losses at the gene ends were 7 bases for V and 0 bases for J; bases not matched to a gene: 6. The CDR3 coding sequence is TGTGCCACCAAACTGCGGGGGATCTCCTACGAGCAGTACTTC. The encoded protein is CATKLRGISYEQYF.

The sample holds a few counts of this clone. This likely reflects a read error, since a far larger clone is one base away. The V and J genes are TRBV25-1 and TRBJ2-5; tentative D call: TRBD2 (7 bases). Germline lookup yields CDR1 MGHDK and CDR2 SYGVNS. The CDR3 is 17 residues long. Here the CDR3 reads CATSQISWEGVQETQYF. The CDR3 DNA is TGTGCCACCAGTCAAATCTCGTGGGAGGGGGTCCAAGAGACCCAGTACTTC.

This clone was observed a few times. This chain joins TRBV5-4 and TRBJ2-2, with D unresolved. Trimming shortened V by 0 bases and J by 7 bases, and 10 bases separated the two germline ends. The CDR3 is 14 residues long. Germline V gene lookup returns CDR1 SGHNT and CDR2 YYREEE (reference sequence). Written as DNA, the CDR3 is TGTGCCAGCAGCTTGGTTGGAGATGACGGGGAGCTGTTTTTT. It encodes CASSLVGDDGELFF.

The chain joins TRBV13 to TRBJ2-3; TRBD2 might be the D (6 bases). The CDR3 spans 19 residues. Germline V CDR1 and CDR2: PRHDT, FYEKMQ (reference sequence). V was cut by 5 bases and J by 0 bases, with 24 bases left in between. CDR3 sequence: CASSPPWGGIGTSTDTQYF. The CDR3 coding sequence is TGTGCCAGCAGCCCCCCATGGGGTGGGATCGGGACTAGCACAGATACGCAGTATTTT.

The rearrangement joins TRBV6-1 to TRBJ2-5; 9 nucleotides align to TRBD2. Germline V CDR1 and CDR2: MNHNS, SASEGT. This CDR3 is built from 13 residues. Unmatched junction bases numbered 8, after V lost 10 bases and J lost 5 bases. The CDR3 DNA is TGTGCCATTGCGGGGGGGCCCGGTGAGACCCAGTACTTC. Translating it yields CAIAGGPGETQYF.

The V gene is TRBV19, the J gene TRBJ2-1; D may be TRBD1 (5 bases). Trimming pared 7 bases from V and 9 bases from J, leaving 16 bases between. The CDR3 contains 13 residues. The germline V gene encodes CDR1 LNHDA and CDR2 SQIVND (reference sequence). CDR3 in DNA: TGTGCCAGTAACCCGCAGTCTAGGGGTGAGCAGTTCTTC. Translating it yields CASNPQSRGEQFF.

The gene calls are TRBV1 and TRBJ2-3. TRBV1 is a recognized pseudogene. The CDR3 totals 18 residues. The CDR3 loop reads CTSSQDLLGSPSTDTQYF. CDR3 nucleotides: TGCACCAGCAGCCAAGATCTTCTGGGAAGTCCTAGCACAGATACGCAGTATTTT.

This clone has just a few counts. Other nucleotide sequences in the sample specify the same CDR3. The chain uses TRBV30 and TRBJ2-5, with 10 nucleotides matching TRBD2. The V gene's germline CDR1 is GTSNPN and CDR2 SVGIG (reference sequence). V dropped 3 bases and J dropped 5; count of bases not matched to a gene: 6. This CDR3 region has 14 residues. The CDR3 here is CAWSRTSGGETQYF. The CDR3 coding sequence is TGTGCCTGGAGCAGGACTAGCGGTGGGGAGACCCAGTACTTC.

The chain is built from TRBV2 and TRBJ2-7, with TRBD2 matching over 11 bases. The J segment lost 7 bases and the V segment lost 5 bases, leaving 10 bases of the junction unmatched. The germline V gene encodes CDR1 SNHLY and CDR2 FYNNEI. This CDR3 spans 15 amino acids. The CDR3 DNA reads as TGTGCCAGCAGTTGGGGGACTAGCGGTAATCTGGAGCAGTACTTC. Its protein product is CASSWGTSGNLEQYF.

This clone was seen a few times. The chain links TRBV29-1 to TRBJ2-7; D is unresolved. With 6 bases removed from V and 3 bases from J, the gap between germline ends came to 15 bases. The V gene's germline CDR1 is SQVTM and CDR2 ANQGSEA. CDR3 length: 13 residues. The CDR3: CSVALGGFYEQYF. CDR3 sequence (DNA): TGCAGCGTGGCCCTAGGCGGCTTCTACGAGCAGTACTTC.

This clone was seen repeatedly, ten times or more. This rearrangement joins TRBV19 to TRBJ2-3; D is undetermined. Germline CDR1 LNHDA, CDR2 SQIVND (reference sequence). Trimming removed 1 base from V and 3 bases from J, with 11 bases in between. This CDR3 contains 15 residues. CDR3 DNA: TGTGCCAGTAGTATAGGCGACCGGATTACAGATACGCAGTATTTT. Its translation is CASSIGDRITDTQYF. Complete variable domain (other parts from reference TRBV19 and TRBJ2-3): DGGITQSPKYLFRKEGQNVTLSCEQNLNHDAMYWYRQDPGQGLRLIYYSQIVNDFQKGDIAEGYSVSREKKESFPLTVTSAQKNPTAFYLCASSIGDRITDTQYFGPGTRLTVL.

The CDR3 sequence: CSVPFPSARDTQYF. The CDR3 nucleotides are TGCAGCGTTCCCTTCCCCTCGGCAAGAGATACGCAGTATTTT. V gene TRBV29-1 combines with J gene TRBJ2-3, with no clear D. V lost 5 bases, J lost 5 bases, and 17 bases lay in between. Germline V gene lookup returns CDR1 SQVTM and CDR2 ANQGSEA. This CDR3 region has 14 residues.

The gene calls are TRBV29-1 and TRBJ2-1; 7 positions match TRBD2. Germline CDR1 and CDR2: SQVTM and ANQGSEA. V lost 3 bases to trimming and J lost 0 bases; unmatched junction nucleotides: 8. The length of the CDR3 is 16 residues. The CDR3 protein is CSVEEPLASSYNEQFF. DNA for the CDR3: TGCAGCGTTGAGGAGCCACTAGCGAGCTCCTACAATGAGCAGTTCTTC.

The chain links TRBV2 to TRBJ2-7; D perhaps matches TRBD2 (6 bases). CDR3 length equals 13 residues. Per germline, CDR1 SNHLY and CDR2 FYNNEI. The V and J ends lost 3 bases and 3 bases respectively, with 9 bases between them. CDR3 sequence: CASSERDGYEQYF. The DNA of the CDR3 is TGTGCCAGCAGTGAGCGGGACGGCTACGAGCAGTACTTC.

The chain carries TRBV7-2 and TRBJ2-7, with 7 positions matching TRBD1. The V gene's germline CDR1 is SGHTA and CDR2 FQGNSA. The CDR3 sequence is 15 residues long. J was trimmed by 5 bases and V by 1 base; bases with no gene match: 8. The CDR3 bases are TGTGCCAGCAGCTTAGTTGCCCTAGGGGGCCACGAGCAGTACTTC. This translates into CASSLVALGGHEQYF. The full variable domain, its missing parts supplied by reference TRBV7-2 and TRBJ2-7, is GAGVSQSPSNKVTEKGKDVELRCDPISGHTALYWYRQSLGQGLEFLIYFQGNSAPDKSGLPSDRFSAERTGGSVSTLTIQRTQQEDSAVYLCASSLVALGGHEQYFGPGTRLTVT.

This clone was observed many times. V and J are TRBV7-2 and TRBJ2-3; 7 bases line up with TRBD2. The CDR3 is 12 amino acids. After removal of 8 bases from V and 4 bases from J, the junction contained 3 bases not matched to a gene. Germline V gene data show CDR1 as SGHTA and CDR2 as FQGNSA. The CDR3 here is CASRGEADTQYF. The CDR3 DNA sequence: TGTGCCAGCCGGGGGGAGGCAGATACGCAGTATTTT.

V gene TRBV6-5 combines with J gene TRBJ1-2; no clear D gene. The CDR3 is 14 residues long. CDR1 and CDR2 from the germline V gene are MNHEY and SVGAGI. V lost 3 bases and J 4 bases, leaving 12 bases between the germline ends. CDR3 loop: CASSYRTDSYGYTF. The CDR3 DNA reads as TGTGCCAGCAGTTATCGAACAGACTCCTATGGCTACACCTTC.

This clone was counted a few times. CDR3 amino acids: CARSAGPSQYF. The CDR3 region has the DNA TGTGCCCGGTCGGCGGGACCGTCCCAGTACTTC. The J gene is TRBJ2-5, the V gene TRBV30; D is possibly TRBD2 (6 bases). Per the germline V gene, CDR1 is GTSNPN and CDR2 is SVGIG (reference sequence). The V end lost 8 bases, the J end lost 9 bases, and 16 bases lay between the germline ends. The CDR3 loop spans 11 amino acids.

The CDR3 reads CAWRWVPGTEAFF. CDR3 DNA: TGTGCCTGGAGGTGGGTCCCGGGTACTGAAGCTTTCTTT. V gene TRBV30 combines with J gene TRBJ1-1; no reliable D call. Trimming cost V 3 bases and J 5 bases, with 13 bases left between them. This CDR3 region has 13 residues. Germline V gene sequence: CDR1 GTSNPN, CDR2 SVGIG (reference sequence).

The V gene is TRBV6-5, the J gene TRBJ2-2; D ambiguous. There are 15 residues in the CDR3. V was trimmed by 4 bases and J by 7 bases, leaving 16 bases between them. CDR1 is MNHEY and CDR2 is SVGAGI in the germline V gene. The CDR3 nucleotides read TGTGCCAGCAGTTCCTGGACGGACCCGGGCGGGGAGCTGTTTTTT. This sequence encodes CASSSWTDPGGELFF.